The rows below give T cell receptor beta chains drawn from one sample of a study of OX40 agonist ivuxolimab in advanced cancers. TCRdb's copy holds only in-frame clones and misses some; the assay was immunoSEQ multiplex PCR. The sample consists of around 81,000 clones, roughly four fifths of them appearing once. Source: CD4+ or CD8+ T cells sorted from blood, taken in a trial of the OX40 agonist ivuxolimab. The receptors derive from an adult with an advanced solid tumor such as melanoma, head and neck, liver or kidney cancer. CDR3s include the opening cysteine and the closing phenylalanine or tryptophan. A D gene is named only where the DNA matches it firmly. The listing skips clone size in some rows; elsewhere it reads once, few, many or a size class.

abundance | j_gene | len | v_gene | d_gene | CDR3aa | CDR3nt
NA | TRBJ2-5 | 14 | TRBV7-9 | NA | CASSSQGLQETQYF | TGTGCCAGCAGCTCGCAGGGACTGCAAGAGACCCAGTACTTC
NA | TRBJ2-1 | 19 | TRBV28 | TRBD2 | CASSRSGLAGGSSYNEQFF | TGTGCCAGCAGCCGATCGGGACTAGCGGGGGGGAGCTCCTACAATGAGCAGTTCTTC
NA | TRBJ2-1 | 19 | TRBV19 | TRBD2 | CASSIWGAIAGGSYNEQFF | TGTGCCAGTAGTATATGGGGGGCGATAGCGGGAGGCTCCTACAATGAGCAGTTCTTC
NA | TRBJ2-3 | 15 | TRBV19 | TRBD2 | CASSMLRGNTDTQYF | TGTGCCAGTAGTATGCTGCGGGGGAACACAGATACGCAGTATTTT
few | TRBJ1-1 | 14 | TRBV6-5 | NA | CASSLQGKNTEAFF | TGTGCCAGCAGCCTCCAGGGGAAGAACACTGAAGCTTTCTTT
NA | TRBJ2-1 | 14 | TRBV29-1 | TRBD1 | CSHLGTGGRNEQFF | TGCAGCCACCTAGGGACAGGGGGCCGCAATGAGCAGTTCTTC
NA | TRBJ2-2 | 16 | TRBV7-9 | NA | CASSLGLAGMGGELFF | TGTGCCAGCAGCTTAGGACTCGCAGGGATGGGCGGGGAGCTGTTTTTT
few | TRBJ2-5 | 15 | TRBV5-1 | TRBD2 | CASTPGGAGTETQYF | TGCGCCAGCACCCCCGGGGGGGCAGGGACAGAGACCCAGTACTTC
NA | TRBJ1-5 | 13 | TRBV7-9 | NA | CASSPSSNQPQHF | TGTGCCAGCAGCCCGAGTAGCAATCAGCCCCAGCATTTT
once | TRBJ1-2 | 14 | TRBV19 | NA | CASSILTGPGGYTF | TGTGCCAGTAGTATTCTTACAGGCCCGGGGGGCTACACCTTC
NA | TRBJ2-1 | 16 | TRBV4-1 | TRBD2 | CASSQGLAGAYNEQFF | TGCGCCAGCAGCCAAGGTCTAGCGGGGGCCTACAATGAGCAGTTCTTC
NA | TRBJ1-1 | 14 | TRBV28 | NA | CASRPGGANTEAFF | TGTGCCAGCAGGCCTGGGGGGGCAAACACTGAAGCTTTCTTT
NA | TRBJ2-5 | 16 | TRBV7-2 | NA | CASSLAFKGNQETQYF | TGTGCCAGCAGCTTAGCGTTTAAGGGGAACCAAGAGACCCAGTACTTC
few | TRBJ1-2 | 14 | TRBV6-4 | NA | CASKQWETDYGYTF | TGTGCCAGCAAGCAGTGGGAAACGGACTATGGCTACACCTTC
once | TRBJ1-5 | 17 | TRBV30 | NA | CAWSHREGPYSNQPQHF | TGTGCCTGGAGCCACAGGGAAGGGCCTTATAGCAATCAGCCCCAGCATTTT
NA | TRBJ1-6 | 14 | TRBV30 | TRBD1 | CAWRGQGTGSPLHF | TGTGCCTGGAGGGGACAGGGGACGGGATCACCCCTCCACTTT